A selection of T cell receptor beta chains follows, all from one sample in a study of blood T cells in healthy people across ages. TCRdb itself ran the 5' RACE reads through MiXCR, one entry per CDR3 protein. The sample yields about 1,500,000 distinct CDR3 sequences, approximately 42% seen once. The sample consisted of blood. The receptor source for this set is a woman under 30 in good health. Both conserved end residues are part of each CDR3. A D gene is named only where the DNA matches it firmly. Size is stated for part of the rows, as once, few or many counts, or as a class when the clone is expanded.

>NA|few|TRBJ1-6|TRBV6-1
TGTGCCAGCAGTGAGATCGACTCACCCCTCCACTTT
CASSEIDSPLHF
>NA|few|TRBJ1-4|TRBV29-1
TGCAGCGTTGCTATGGAGGGCTTTGATGAAAAACTGTTTTTT
CSVAMEGFDEKLFF
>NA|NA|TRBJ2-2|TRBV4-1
TGCGCCGGCAGCCAAGACGCCGGCCCAAGTACCGGGGAGCTGTTTTTT
CAGSQDAGPSTGELFF
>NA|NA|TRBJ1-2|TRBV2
TGTGCCAGCAGTGAAATAAGCGCGCATAACTATGGCTACACCTTC
CASSEISAHNYGYTF
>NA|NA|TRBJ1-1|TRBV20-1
TGCAGTGCTACCCTTAGGGGAGGAATGAACACTGAAGCTTTCTTT
CSATLRGGMNTEAFF
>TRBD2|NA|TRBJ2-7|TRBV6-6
TGTGCCAGCAGTTCTCTAGCGGGAGCCACCTACGAGCAGTACTTC
CASSSLAGATYEQYF
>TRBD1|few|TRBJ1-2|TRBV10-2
TGCGCCAGCAGTGACCCCGGGACAGGGGGCAGGCATGGCTACACCTTC
CASSDPGTGGRHGYTF
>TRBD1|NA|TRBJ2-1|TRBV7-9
TGTGCCAGCAGTTCCAACAGGGGGCCTTCCTACAATGAGCAGTTCTTC
CASSSNRGPSYNEQFF
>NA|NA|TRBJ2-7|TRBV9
TGTGCCAGCAGCGTAGTGCCAGGTACCACCTACGAGCAGTACTTC
CASSVVPGTTYEQYF
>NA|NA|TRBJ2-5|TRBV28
TGTGCCAGCAGTTTAGTGTTGAGGTCTAGCGAGACCCAGTACTTC
CASSLVLRSSETQYF
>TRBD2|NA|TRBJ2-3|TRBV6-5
TGTGCCAGCAGGTTCTTGGGGGGAGGGGATACAGATACGCAGTATTTT
CASRFLGGGDTDTQYF
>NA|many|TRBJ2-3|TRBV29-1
TGCAGCGCCCCGGGCCCCACAGATACGCAGTATTTT
CSAPGPTDTQYF
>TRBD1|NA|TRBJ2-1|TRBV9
TGTGCCAGCAGCGCCGATCCGGGACAGGGGGCCTTCAATGAGCAGTTCTTC
CASSADPGQGAFNEQFF